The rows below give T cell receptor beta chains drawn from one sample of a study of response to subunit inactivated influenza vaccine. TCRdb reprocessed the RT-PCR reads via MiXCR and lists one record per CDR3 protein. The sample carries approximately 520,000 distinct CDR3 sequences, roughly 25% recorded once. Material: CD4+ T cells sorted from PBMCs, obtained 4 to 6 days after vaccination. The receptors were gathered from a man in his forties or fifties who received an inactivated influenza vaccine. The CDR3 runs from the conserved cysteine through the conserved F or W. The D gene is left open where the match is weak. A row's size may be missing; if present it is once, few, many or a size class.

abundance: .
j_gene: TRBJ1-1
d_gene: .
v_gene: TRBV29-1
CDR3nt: TGCAGCGGAAACACAGGGAGCAACACTGAAGCTTTCTTT
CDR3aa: CSGNTGSNTEAFF

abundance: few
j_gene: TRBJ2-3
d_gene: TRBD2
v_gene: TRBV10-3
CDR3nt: TGTGCCATCAGTGATGGTAGCGGGGGATACGGGGGTCGGGATACGCAGTATTTT
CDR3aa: CAISDGSGGYGGRDTQYF

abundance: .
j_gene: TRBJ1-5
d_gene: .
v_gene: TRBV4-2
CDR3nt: TGTGCCAGCAGCCAAGAAGGGCAGGGAGGTTATCAGCCCCAGCATTTT
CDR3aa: CASSQEGQGGYQPQHF

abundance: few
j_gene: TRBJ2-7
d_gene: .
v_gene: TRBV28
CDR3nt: TGTGCCAGCAGACGGACTACCCTGCGGGAGCAGTACTTC
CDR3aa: CASRRTTLREQYF

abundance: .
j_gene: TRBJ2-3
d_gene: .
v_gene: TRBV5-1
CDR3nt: TGCGCCAGCAGCTTGGTGGCAGGTCCCACAGATACGCAGTATTTT
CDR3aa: CASSLVAGPTDTQYF

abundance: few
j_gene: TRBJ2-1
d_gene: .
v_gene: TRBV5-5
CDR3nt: TGTGCCAGCACCCAGTGGGAGGGGGCCTCCTACAATGAGCAGTTCTTC
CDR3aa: CASTQWEGASYNEQFF

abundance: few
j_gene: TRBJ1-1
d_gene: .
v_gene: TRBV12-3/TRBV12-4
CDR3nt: TGTGCCAGCAGGAAACTACTAAGTGATCCTGAAGCTTTCTTT
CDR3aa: CASRKLLSDPEAFF

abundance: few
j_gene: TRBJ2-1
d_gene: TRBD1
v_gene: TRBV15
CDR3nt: TGTGCCACCAGCAGCCCGGGACAGGGGATCGGGAATGAGCAGTTCTTC
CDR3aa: CATSSPGQGIGNEQFF

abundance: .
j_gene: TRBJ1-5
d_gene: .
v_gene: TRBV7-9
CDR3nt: TGTGCCAGCAGCTTAGCACAAGGTAACCAGCATTTT
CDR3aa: CASSLAQGNQHF

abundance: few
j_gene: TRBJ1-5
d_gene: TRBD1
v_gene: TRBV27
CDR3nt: TGTGCCAGCAGTTTAAGGACAGGGGACCCCCAGCATTTT
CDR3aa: CASSLRTGDPQHF

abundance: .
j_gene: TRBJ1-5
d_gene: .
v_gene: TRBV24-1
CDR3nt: TGTGCCACCTCACGGACAGACGCCAATCAGCCCCAGCATTTT
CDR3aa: CATSRTDANQPQHF

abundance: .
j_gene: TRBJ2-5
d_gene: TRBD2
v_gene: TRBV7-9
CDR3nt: TGTGCCAGCAGCTTAGCTCGGACTAGCGCGGAGACCCAGTACTTC
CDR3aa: CASSLARTSAETQYF

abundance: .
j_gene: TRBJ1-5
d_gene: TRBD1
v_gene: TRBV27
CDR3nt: TGTGCCAGCAGTCAGGGACAGGGCAGGAATCAGCCCCAGCATTTT
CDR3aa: CASSQGQGRNQPQHF

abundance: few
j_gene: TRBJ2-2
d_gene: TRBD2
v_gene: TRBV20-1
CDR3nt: TGCAGTGCTACCCCGGGTAGCGGGAGAGTTGGCGGGGAGCTGTTTTTT
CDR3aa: CSATPGSGRVGGELFF

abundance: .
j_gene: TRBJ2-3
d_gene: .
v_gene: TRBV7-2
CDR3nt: TGTGCCAGCAGCTTAGCGGGGCGGGATTTAGGTTATGATACGCAGTATTTT
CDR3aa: CASSLAGRDLGYDTQYF

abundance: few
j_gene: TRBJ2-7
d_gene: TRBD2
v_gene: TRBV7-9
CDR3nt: TGTGCCAGCAAGGCTAGCGGCTACGAGCAGTACTTC
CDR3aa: CASKASGYEQYF

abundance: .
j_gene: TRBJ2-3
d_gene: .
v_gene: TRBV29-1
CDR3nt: TGCAGCGTTGAACCAGCGGGCACAGATACGCAGTATTTT
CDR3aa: CSVEPAGTDTQYF

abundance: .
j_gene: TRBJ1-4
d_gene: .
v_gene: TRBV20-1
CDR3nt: TGCAGTGCTAGGGGTGGGGATGAAAAACTGTTTTTT
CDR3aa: CSARGGDEKLFF

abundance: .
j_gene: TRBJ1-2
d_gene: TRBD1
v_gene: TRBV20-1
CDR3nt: TGCAGTGCAAGACAGGGGAATGGCTACACCTTC
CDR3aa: CSARQGNGYTF

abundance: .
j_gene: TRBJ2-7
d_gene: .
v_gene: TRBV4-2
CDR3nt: TGTGCCAGCAGCCAAGATATTGACACGATTTACGAGCAGTACTTC
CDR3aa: CASSQDIDTIYEQYF

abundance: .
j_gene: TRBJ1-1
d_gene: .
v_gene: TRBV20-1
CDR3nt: TGCAGTGCCCCCAGGGACGGAAACACTGAAGCTTTCTTT
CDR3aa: CSAPRDGNTEAFF

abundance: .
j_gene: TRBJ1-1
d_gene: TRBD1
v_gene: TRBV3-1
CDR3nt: TGTGCCAGCAGCCAAGCAGGGGGCGTGAGGGGCACTGAAGCTTTCTTT
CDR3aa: CASSQAGGVRGTEAFF

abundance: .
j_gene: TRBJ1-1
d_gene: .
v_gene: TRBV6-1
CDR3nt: TGTGCCAGCAGTCCCACGTTTCTTGAAGCTTTCTTT
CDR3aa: CASSPTFLEAFF

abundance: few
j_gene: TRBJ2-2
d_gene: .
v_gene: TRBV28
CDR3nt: TGTGCCAGCAGCCAAACCTGGGGGGAGCTGTTTTTT
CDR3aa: CASSQTWGELFF

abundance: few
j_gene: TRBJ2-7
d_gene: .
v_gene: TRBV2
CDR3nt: TGTGCCAGCAGTGAAAACAAAGCCAGTGGGCAGTACTTC
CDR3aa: CASSENKASGQYF